This T cell receptor (beta chain) was recorded in a study of blood T cell repertoires in COVID-19. Across the whole study: In each case, the material was cDNA or gDNA derived from T cells, B-cell-depleted T cells, or PBMCs.

Regarding this clone: The same CDR3 can be traced to other DNA sequences in this sample.

CDR3 size: 14 residues. With 5 bases removed from V and 1 base from J, the gap between germline ends came to 12 bases. Germline V gene sequence: CDR1 MNHEY, CDR2 SMNVEV (reference sequence). Authors' methods: Reference gene primer amplification in the assay estimated nucleated cell counts. The data were produced by immunoSEQ multiplex PCR, yet TCRdb's version contains in-frame clones alone and is incomplete. V and J calls and clone size are those listed in that table; D and trimming were worked out from the DNA. The data hold around 400,000 clones, with 89% observed a single time. The sequenced sample was peripheral blood. The V call is TRBV27, the J call TRBJ2-7; a possible D gene is TRBD2 (6 bases). The sequence came from a middle-aged man with acute or convalescent COVID-19. The chain's CDR3 is CASSLGRGSYEQYF. In DNA, the CDR3 is TGTGCCAGCAGTCTGGGACGGGGGTCCTACGAGCAGTACTTC.